The text below deals with one T cell receptor (beta chain). What antigen it recognizes has not been identified. No base quality information exists; no much larger clone differs at one position. CD8 naive samples were CD45RO-negative cells positively selected for CCR7, giving a CD45RA+CCR7+ population that excluded TemRA cells. Healthy HIV-negative adults with no recently reported acute infections or vaccinations were included as donors. All donors were Caucasian adults living in Nashville, Tennessee, USA. After blood collection by leukapheresis, PBMCs were isolated using Ficoll-Histopaque density gradient centrifugation and then cryopreserved in the vapor phase of liquid nitrogen. Analytical flow cytometry was used to check the purity and quantity of every magnetically sorted T cell population. From each sorted fraction, genomic DNA was isolated and quantified by UV absorbance on a Nanodrop 2000c.

The data stem from a study of shared clonotypes between healthy human individuals (dated by TCRdb to 2019 to 2021). About the study as a whole: A few men and two women, aged 18 to 49 years, made up the cohort. Libraries were prepared and TCR repertoires were sequenced by different laboratories using diverse techniques, in order to increase sequencing depth and limit assay-specific biases. Each donor's leukapheresis produced roughly between about 0.8 and 8.9 billion PBMCs. Per donor, three plates each were used for CD4 naive and CD4 memory, two for CD8 naive, and one for CD8 memory. To estimate repertoire size and how much clonotypes are shared between individuals, the study performed deep sequencing of blood TCR repertoires from about five healthy adults. Broad study findings and their caveats: Pairwise subsampling led to the expectation that sequencing depth would affect the degree of clonotype sharing among donors. Naive subsets generally had larger estimated clonotype richness than memory subsets. Higher generation probabilities were observed for clonotypes shared by all four sorted-subset donors than for non-shared clonotypes. Even with the large sequencing depth, rarefaction of the sorted-subset datasets indicated that sequencing was incomplete. When four donors were compared, the shared fraction of clonotypes was about 5.5% for naive CD4, less than 4% for naive CD8, 2% to 2.5% for memory CD4, and approximately 0.4% for memory CD8. Because the study included a small number of donors, the genetic and exposure-history diversity represented was limited. Sampling was limited to blood, and TCR repertoires in tissue likely differ from TCR repertoires in blood.

Using the deep immunoSEQ assay, multiplex PCR amplified TCR CDR3 regions from genomic DNA. For each cell subset, the extracted genomic DNA was distributed evenly across all wells of several immunoSEQ 96-well plates, and each plate served as one replicate. For sorted subsets, about 220 ng of genomic DNA, equivalent to roughly 30,000 T cell genomes, went into each replicate PCR. Purified libraries were measured with a Qubit 3.0 fluorometer, size-checked on a Bioanalyzer 2100, and measured again with the KAPA Library Quantification kit. Every immunoSEQ 96-well plate was sequenced on a separate single-read 150-cycle Illumina NextSeq 550 flow cell. Turning to the authors' computational methods: Because the immunoSEQ output included only junctional sequences and no quality scores, the filtering could not be the same as the filtering used for full-length reads. Sequences were annotated with PyIR, a Python wrapper for IgBLAST v1.9, and V/J genes and CDR3 were assigned using IMGT germline references. Reads with weak V/J assignments (E-value above 1e-6), missing CDR3, stop codons, out-of-frame junctions, or ambiguous translated residues were removed. V3J clonotypes were defined by identical inferred V gene, J gene, and CDR3 amino acid sequence. To compute the percentage overlap between repertoires, the number of shared unique clonotypes was divided by the size of the smaller repertoire. RTK rarefaction, the Chao1 estimator, and Recon v2.1 estimates of unobserved clonotypes were used to assess repertoire richness. For all TCRbeta clonotypes obtained by the gDNA method from several donors, generation probabilities were computed with OLGA. Entries here come from immuneACCESS through TCRdb and include only in-frame sequences with V and J called. Some clones fail to appear in such tables; in the studies checked, an unresolved V gene covers under half of the shortfall, and the cause of the remainder is unknown. D and trimming come from the DNA, and the V and J calls and clone size come from that table. The sample table contains fewer than 1 million clones; only one count was recorded for 90% to 97% of them. The ten most abundant clones make up about 0.22% of the sample.

The CDR3, from cysteine to phenylalanine, totals 13 residues. Only CDR3 DNA remains: 39 bases, in frame from the first base. Per the germline V gene (reference sequence), GTSNPN is the CDR1 and SVGIG is the CDR2. V was cut back by 3 bases and J by 5 bases, leaving a gap of 11 bases between them. Sample: naive CD8+ T cells sorted from blood. The sample's cell subset or site label, in plain terms: CD45RA+CCR7+. The sequence is built from TRBV30 and TRBJ2-1; a tentative D call is TRBD2 (5 bases match). This TCR came from a man younger than 40 in good health. The CDR3: CAWSVAFNNEQFF. The DNA sequence reads TGTGCCTGGAGCGTAGCGTTCAACAATGAGCAGTTCTTC. The variable domain in full, with residues beyond the CDR3 obtained from the reference TRBV30 and TRBJ2-1 genes, is SQTIHQWPATLVQPVGSPLSLECTVEGTSNPNLYWYRQAAGRGLQLLFYSVGIGQISSEVPQNLSASRPQDRQFILSSKKLLLSDSGFYLCAWSVAFNNEQFFGPGTRLTVL.